Shown below are 4 T cell receptor beta chains from a single sample sequenced in a study of blood T cell repertoires in COVID-19. Clones were read by immunoSEQ multiplex PCR, and TCRdb kept only the in-frame ones, dropping some. The sample shows over 300,000 clones, about 85% of them seen only once. Material for sequencing was PBMCs or T cells enriched from blood (not recorded which). These receptors were collected from a woman younger than 45 who had recovered from COVID-19.

The V and J genes are TRBV10-3 and TRBJ1-1, with D hard to call. Germline CDR1 is ENHRY and CDR2 is SYGVKD. The V and J ends lost 6 bases and 1 base respectively, with 9 bases between them. The CDR3 consists of 13 residues. The CDR3 is CAIRRVENTEAFF. CDR3 nucleotide sequence: TGTGCCATCAGGAGGGTCGAGAACACTGAAGCTTTCTTT.

The chain employs TRBV7-2 and TRBJ1-3; no clear D gene. There are 14 residues in the CDR3. Germline values: CDR1 SGHTA, CDR2 FQGNSA. V was pared by 7 bases and J by 4 bases, with 14 bases between. CDR3: CASTPAGEGNTIYF. DNA of the CDR3: TGTGCCAGCACCCCGGCTGGGGAGGGAAACACCATATATTTT.

In this sample, this clone turned up once. The chain has TRBV6-5 and TRBJ1-5; D perhaps matches TRBD1 (6 bases). CDR1 and CDR2 from the germline V gene are MNHEY and SVGAGI. V was pared by 8 bases and J by 4 bases, with 9 bases between. The length of the CDR3 is 12 residues. The CDR3 reads CASGQPNQPQHF. Here the CDR3 DNA reads TGTGCCAGCGGACAGCCGAATCAGCCCCAGCATTTT.

The chain combines TRBV4-2 with TRBJ1-4; D call uncertain. Trimming removed 1 base from V and 4 bases from J, with 7 bases in between. Per germline, CDR1 LGHNA and CDR2 YNFKEQ. The CDR3 runs 14 residues. The CDR3 sequence: CASSQARGNEKLFF. The CDR3 DNA reads TGTGCCAGCAGCCAAGCACGGGGTAATGAAAAACTGTTTTTT.